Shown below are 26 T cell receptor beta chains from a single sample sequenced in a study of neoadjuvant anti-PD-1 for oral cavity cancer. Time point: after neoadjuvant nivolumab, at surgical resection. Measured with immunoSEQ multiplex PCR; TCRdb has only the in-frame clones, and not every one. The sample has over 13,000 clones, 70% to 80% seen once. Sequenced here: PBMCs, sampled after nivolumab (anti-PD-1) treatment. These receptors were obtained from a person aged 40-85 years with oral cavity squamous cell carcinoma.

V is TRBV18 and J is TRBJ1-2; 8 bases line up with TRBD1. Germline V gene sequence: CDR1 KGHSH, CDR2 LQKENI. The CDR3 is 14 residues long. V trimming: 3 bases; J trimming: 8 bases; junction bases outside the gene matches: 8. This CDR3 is CASSPKTGEGGYTF. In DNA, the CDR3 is TGTGCCAGCTCACCGAAGACAGGGGAGGGGGGCTACACCTTC.

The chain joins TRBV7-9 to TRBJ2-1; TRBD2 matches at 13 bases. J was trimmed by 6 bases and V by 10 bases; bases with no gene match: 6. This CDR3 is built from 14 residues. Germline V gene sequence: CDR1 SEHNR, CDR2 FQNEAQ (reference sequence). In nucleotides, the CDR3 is TGTGCCACCGGGAGGACTAGCGGGAGCAATGAGCAGTTCTTC. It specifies CATGRTSGSNEQFF. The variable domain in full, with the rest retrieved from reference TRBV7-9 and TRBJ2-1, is DTGVSQNPRHKITKRGQNVTFRCDPISEHNRLYWYRQTLGQGPEFLTYFQNEAQLEKSRLLSDRFSAERPKGSFSTLEIQRTEQGDSAMYLCATGRTSGSNEQFFGPGTRLTVL.

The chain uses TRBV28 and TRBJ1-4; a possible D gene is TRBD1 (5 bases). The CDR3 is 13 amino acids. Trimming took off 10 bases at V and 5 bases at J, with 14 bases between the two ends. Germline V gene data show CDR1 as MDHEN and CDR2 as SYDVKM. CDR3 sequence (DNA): TGTGCCACCACCGGGGGGGGGAATGAAAAACTGTTTTTT. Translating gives CATTGGGNEKLFF.

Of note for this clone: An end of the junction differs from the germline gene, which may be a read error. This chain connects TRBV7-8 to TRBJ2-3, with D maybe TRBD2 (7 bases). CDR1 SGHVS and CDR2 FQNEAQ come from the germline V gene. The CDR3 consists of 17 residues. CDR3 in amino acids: CASSLARLGGQADTQYF. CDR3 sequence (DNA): TGTGCCAGCAGCCTAGCCAGGCTGGGGGGGCAAGCGGATACGCAGTATTTT.

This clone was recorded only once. The CDR3: CASSGGLRTSEQYF. The DNA of the CDR3 is TGTGCCAGCAGTGGGGGACTGAGAACGAGCGAGCAGTACTTC. The chain links TRBV2 to TRBJ2-7; possible D gene TRBD2, 6 bases. The CDR3 consists of 14 residues. CDR1 and CDR2 (germline): SNHLY, FYNNEI. Trimming took 4 bases from V and 6 from J, leaving 16 bases between them.

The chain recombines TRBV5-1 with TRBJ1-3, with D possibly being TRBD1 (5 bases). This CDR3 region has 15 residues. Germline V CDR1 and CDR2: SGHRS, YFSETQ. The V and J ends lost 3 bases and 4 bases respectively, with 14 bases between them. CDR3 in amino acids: CASSSQGGIGNTIYF. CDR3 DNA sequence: TGCGCCAGCAGCTCTCAGGGAGGTATAGGAAACACCATATATTTT.

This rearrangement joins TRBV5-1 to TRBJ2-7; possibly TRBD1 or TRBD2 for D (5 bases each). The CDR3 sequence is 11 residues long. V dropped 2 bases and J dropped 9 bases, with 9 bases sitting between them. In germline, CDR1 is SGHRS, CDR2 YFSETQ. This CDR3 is CASSFQGRQYF. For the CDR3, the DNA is TGCGCCAGCAGCTTTCAGGGACGGCAGTACTTC. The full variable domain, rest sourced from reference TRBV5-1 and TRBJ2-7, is KAGVTQTPRYLIKTRGQQVTLSCSPISGHRSVSWYQQTPGQGLQFLFEYFSETQRNKGNFPGRFSGRQFSNSRSEMNVSTLELGDSALYLCASSFQGRQYFGPGTRLTVT.

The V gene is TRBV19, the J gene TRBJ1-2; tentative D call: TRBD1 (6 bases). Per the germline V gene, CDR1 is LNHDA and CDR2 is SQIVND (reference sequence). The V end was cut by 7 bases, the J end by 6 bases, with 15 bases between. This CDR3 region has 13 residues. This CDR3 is CASNLRQDDGYTF. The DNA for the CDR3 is TGTGCCAGTAATCTCAGACAGGATGATGGCTACACCTTC.

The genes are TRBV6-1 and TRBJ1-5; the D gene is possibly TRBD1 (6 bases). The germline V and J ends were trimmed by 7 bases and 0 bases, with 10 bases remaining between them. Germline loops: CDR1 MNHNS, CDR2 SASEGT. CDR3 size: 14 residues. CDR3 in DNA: TGTGCCAGCAACACAGGGAATAGCAATCAGCCCCAGCATTTT. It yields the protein CASNTGNSNQPQHF.

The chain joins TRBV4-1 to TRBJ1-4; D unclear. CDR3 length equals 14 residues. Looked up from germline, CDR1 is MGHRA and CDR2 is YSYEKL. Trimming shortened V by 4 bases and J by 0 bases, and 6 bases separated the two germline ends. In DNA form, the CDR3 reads TGCGCCAGCAGCCGGGCCCCAACTAATGAAAAACTGTTTTTT. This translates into CASSRAPTNEKLFF.

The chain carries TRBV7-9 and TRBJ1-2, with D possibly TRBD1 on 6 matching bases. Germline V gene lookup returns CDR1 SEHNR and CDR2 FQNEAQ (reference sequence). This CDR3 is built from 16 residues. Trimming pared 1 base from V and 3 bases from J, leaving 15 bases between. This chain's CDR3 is CASSLGIYREHYGYTF. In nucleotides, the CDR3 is TGTGCCAGCAGCTTAGGGATTTACAGGGAGCACTATGGCTACACCTTC. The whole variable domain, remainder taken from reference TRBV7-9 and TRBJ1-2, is DTGVSQNPRHKITKRGQNVTFRCDPISEHNRLYWYRQTLGQGPEFLTYFQNEAQLEKSRLLSDRFSAERPKGSFSTLEIQRTEQGDSAMYLCASSLGIYREHYGYTFGSGTRLTVV.

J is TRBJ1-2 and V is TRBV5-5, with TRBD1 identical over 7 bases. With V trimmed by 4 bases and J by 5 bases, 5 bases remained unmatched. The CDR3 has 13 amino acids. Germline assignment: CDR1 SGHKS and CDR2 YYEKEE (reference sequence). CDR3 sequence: CASSQGTAYGYTF. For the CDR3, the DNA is TGTGCCAGCAGCCAAGGGACAGCGTATGGCTACACCTTC.

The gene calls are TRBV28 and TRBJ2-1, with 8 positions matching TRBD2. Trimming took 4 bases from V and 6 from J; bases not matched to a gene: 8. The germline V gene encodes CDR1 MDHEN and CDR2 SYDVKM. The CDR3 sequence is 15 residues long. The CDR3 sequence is CASSSAGDRTNEQFF. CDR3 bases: TGTGCCAGCAGTTCAGCGGGGGACCGGACCAATGAGCAGTTCTTC.

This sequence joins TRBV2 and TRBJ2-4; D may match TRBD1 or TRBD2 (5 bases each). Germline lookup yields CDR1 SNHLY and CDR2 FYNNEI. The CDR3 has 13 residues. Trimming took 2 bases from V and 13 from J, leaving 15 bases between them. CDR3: CASSETRDQIQYF. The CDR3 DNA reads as TGTGCCAGCAGTGAAACCCGGGACCAAATCCAGTACTTC.

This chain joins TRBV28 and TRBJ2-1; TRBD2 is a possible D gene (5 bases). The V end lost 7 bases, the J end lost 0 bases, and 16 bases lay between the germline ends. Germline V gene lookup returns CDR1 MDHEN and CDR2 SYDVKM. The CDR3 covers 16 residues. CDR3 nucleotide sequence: TGTGCCAGCACCCCCGGGGATGGGGTCTCCTACAATGAGCAGTTCTTC. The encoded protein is CASTPGDGVSYNEQFF. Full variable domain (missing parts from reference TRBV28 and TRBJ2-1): DVKVTQSSRYLVKRTGEKVFLECVQDMDHENMFWYRQDPGLGLRLIYFSYDVKMKEKGDIPEGYSVSREKKERFSLILESASTNQTSMYLCASTPGDGVSYNEQFFGPGTRLTVL.

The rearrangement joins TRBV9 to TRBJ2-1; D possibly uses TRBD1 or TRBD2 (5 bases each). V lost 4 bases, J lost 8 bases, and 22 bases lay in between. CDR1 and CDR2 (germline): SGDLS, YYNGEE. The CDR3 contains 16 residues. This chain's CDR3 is CASSPRDPPFGHEQFF. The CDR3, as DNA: TGTGCCAGCAGCCCCCGGGACCCTCCCTTCGGGCATGAGCAGTTCTTC.

The DNA for the CDR3 is TGTGCCGGCACAGGGTCGGCGGCCTATGGCTACACCTTC. The encoded protein is CAGTGSAAYGYTF. The V and J genes are TRBV2 and TRBJ1-2; maybe TRBD1 (6 bases). Germline V CDR1 and CDR2: SNHLY, FYNNEI. The CDR3 extends over 13 amino acids. V lost 11 bases and J 4 bases, leaving 17 bases between the germline ends.

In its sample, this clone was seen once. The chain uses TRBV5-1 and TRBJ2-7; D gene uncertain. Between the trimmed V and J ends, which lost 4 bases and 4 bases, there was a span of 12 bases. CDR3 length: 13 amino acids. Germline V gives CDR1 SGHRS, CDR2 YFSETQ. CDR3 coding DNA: TGCGCCAGCAGCGCTGACCCAAATTACGAGCAGTACTTC. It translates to CASSADPNYEQYF. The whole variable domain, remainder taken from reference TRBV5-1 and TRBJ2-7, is KAGVTQTPRYLIKTRGQQVTLSCSPISGHRSVSWYQQTPGQGLQFLFEYFSETQRNKGNFPGRFSGRQFSNSRSEMNVSTLELGDSALYLCASSADPNYEQYFGPGTRLTVT.

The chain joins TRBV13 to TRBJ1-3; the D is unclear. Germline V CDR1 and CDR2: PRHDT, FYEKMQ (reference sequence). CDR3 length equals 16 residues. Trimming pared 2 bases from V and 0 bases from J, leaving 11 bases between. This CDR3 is CASSLLGGSSGNTIYF. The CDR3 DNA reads TGTGCCAGCAGCTTATTGGGAGGCAGCTCTGGAAACACCATATATTTT.

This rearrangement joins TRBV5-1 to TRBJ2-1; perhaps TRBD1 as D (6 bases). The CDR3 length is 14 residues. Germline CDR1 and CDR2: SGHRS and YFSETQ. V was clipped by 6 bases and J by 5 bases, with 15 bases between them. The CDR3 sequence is CASKGEVDHNEQFF. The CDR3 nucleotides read TGCGCCAGCAAGGGGGAAGTGGACCACAATGAGCAGTTCTTC. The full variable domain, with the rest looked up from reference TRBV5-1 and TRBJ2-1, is KAGVTQTPRYLIKTRGQQVTLSCSPISGHRSVSWYQQTPGQGLQFLFEYFSETQRNKGNFPGRFSGRQFSNSRSEMNVSTLELGDSALYLCASKGEVDHNEQFFGPGTRLTVL.

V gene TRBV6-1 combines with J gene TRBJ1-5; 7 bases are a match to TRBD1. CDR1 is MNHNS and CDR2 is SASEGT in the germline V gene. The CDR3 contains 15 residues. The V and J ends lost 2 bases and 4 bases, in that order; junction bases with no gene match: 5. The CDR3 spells CASSEMGQSNQPQHF. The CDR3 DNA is TGTGCCAGCAGTGAAATGGGACAGTCAAATCAGCCCCAGCATTTT.

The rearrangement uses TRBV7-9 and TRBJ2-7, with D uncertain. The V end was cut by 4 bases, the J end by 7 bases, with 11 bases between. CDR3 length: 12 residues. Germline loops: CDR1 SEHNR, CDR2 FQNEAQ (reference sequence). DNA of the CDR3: TGTGCCAGCAGCTCCTTCGGTCTTGAGCAGTACTTC. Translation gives CASSSFGLEQYF.

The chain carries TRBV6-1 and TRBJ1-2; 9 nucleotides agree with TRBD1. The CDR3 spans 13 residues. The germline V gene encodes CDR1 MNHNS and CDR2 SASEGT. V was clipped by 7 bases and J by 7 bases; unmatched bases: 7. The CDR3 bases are TGTGCCAGCACTCGGACAGGGGTATTTGGCTACACCTTC. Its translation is CASTRTGVFGYTF.

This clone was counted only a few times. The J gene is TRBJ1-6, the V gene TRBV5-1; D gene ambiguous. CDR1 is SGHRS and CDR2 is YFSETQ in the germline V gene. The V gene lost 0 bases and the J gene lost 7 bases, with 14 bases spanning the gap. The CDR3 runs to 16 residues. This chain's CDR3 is CASSLAPTGINSPLHF. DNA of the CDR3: TGCGCCAGCAGCTTGGCCCCGACGGGAATCAATTCACCCCTCCACTTT.

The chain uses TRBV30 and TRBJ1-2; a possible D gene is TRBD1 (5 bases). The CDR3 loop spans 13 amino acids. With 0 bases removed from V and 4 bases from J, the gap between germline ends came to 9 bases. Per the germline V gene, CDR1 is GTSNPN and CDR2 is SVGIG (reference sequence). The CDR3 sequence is CAWSVEGSYGYTF. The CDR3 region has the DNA TGTGCCTGGAGTGTTGAGGGGTCCTATGGCTACACCTTC. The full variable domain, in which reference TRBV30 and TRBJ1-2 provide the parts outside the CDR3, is SQTIHQWPATLVQPVGSPLSLECTVEGTSNPNLYWYRQAAGRGLQLLFYSVGIGQISSEVPQNLSASRPQDRQFILSSKKLLLSDSGFYLCAWSVEGSYGYTFGSGTRLTVV.

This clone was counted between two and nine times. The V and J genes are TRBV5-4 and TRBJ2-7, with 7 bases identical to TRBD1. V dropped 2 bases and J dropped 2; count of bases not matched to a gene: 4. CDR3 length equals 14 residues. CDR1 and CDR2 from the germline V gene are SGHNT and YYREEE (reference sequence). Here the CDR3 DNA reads TGTGCCAGCAGCTTATCTACAGGGGCCTACGAGCAGTACTTC. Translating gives CASSLSTGAYEQYF.